This record concerns one TCR beta chain sequence. This CDR3 region has 16 residues. Germline-derived CDR1 and CDR2 are LNHDA and SQIVND (reference sequence). Trimming removed 4 bases at V and 5 bases at J, with 20 bases between. Authors' data handling: Researchers report that nucleated cell counts were estimated from reference gene primer amplification. Clones were sequenced by immunoSEQ multiplex PCR, and TCRdb holds only the in-frame ones, with some missing. For V, J and clone size, that table is used; D and trimming come from the DNA. The data show about 280,000 clones, about 82% seen once. The sample comes from a study of blood T cell repertoires in COVID-19. Study in general: Some COVID-19 samples were acute and others convalescent; all came from the United States, Italy and Spain. Nucleic acid was either cDNA or gDNA, and it came from T cells, B-cell-depleted T cells, or PBMCs.

The clonotype was recovered from a man aged 50 to 60 with active or convalescent COVID-19. The V call is TRBV19, the J call TRBJ1-2; possibly TRBD1 for D (5 bases). Sequenced: peripheral blood. The CDR3 DNA is TGTGCCAGTAGTAGGCAACAGGATCCCGCCGGGTATGGCTACACCTTC. It is translated as CASSRQQDPAGYGYTF.